Presented here are 23 T cell receptor beta chains from one specimen sequenced in a study of blood T cell repertoires in COVID-19. Libraries were prepared by immunoSEQ multiplex PCR; TCRdb keeps only in-frame clonotypes and omits some of them. The sample lists more than 140,000 clones, 75% to 85% occurring once. Sequencing was done on a sample of peripheral blood. These receptors came from a woman between 45 and 60 years old in a cohort sampled during active or convalescent COVID-19.

The chain links TRBV6-5 to TRBJ1-2, with 7 bases fitting TRBD1. The CDR3 has 14 residues. With V trimmed by 7 bases and J by 3 bases, 8 bases remained unmatched. Germline V gives CDR1 MNHEY, CDR2 SVGAGI. The CDR3 coding sequence is TGTGCCAGCAACACGCCGGGACAGTACTATGGCTACACCTTC. This encodes CASNTPGQYYGYTF.

The chain combines TRBV2 with TRBJ1-4, with D maybe TRBD1 (6 bases). Germline lookup yields CDR1 SNHLY and CDR2 FYNNEI. The CDR3 extends over 15 amino acids. V lost 6 bases and J lost 7, with 18 bases in between. The CDR3 is CASRASTGRGEKLFF. CDR3 nucleotide sequence: TGTGCCAGCAGAGCCTCGACAGGCCGTGGTGAAAAACTGTTTTTT. The full variable domain, its missing parts supplied by reference TRBV2 and TRBJ1-4, is EPEVTQTPSHQVTQMGQEVILRCVPISNHLYFYWYRQILGQKVEFLVSFYNNEISEKSEIFDDQFSVERPDGSNFTLKIRSTKLEDSAMYFCASRASTGRGEKLFFGSGTQLSVL.

The chain is built from TRBV28 and TRBJ1-2; D remains unclear. Germline CDR1 MDHEN, CDR2 SYDVKM. Between the trimmed V and J ends, which lost 7 bases and 2 bases, there was a span of 5 bases. The CDR3 consists of 11 residues. CDR3 loop: CASMENYGYTF. In DNA form, the CDR3 reads TGTGCCAGCATGGAGAACTATGGCTACACCTTC.

The chain is built from TRBV7-9 and TRBJ1-6; no clear D gene. Deletions cut 5 bases from V and 8 bases from J, with 13 bases between. This CDR3 is 14 amino acids long. CDR1 and CDR2 from the germline V gene are SEHNR and FQNEAQ (reference sequence). The CDR3 loop reads CASSQSGNDSPLHF. The DNA for the CDR3 is TGTGCCAGCAGCCAATCGGGGAATGATTCACCCCTCCACTTT.

Only one count was recorded for this clone. The gene calls are TRBV27 and TRBJ2-7; possible D gene TRBD2, 5 bases. Germline CDR1 MNHEY, CDR2 SMNVEV (reference sequence). The CDR3 is 16 amino acids. V gave up 6 bases and J gave up 5 bases, with 23 bases separating them. CDR3 sequence reads: CASRVWMDEGNHEQYF. Here the CDR3 DNA reads TGTGCCAGCAGAGTTTGGATGGACGAGGGCAACCACGAGCAGTACTTC.

This clone was counted a single time. The genes are TRBV19 and TRBJ2-7, with 11 bases matching TRBD2. The V gene end was trimmed by 6 bases and the J gene end by 0 bases; junction bases not matched to a gene: 4. The CDR3 contains 15 residues. CDR1 is LNHDA, CDR2 SQIVND, per germline (reference sequence). The CDR3 DNA is TGTGCCAGTAGGCTAGCGGGGGGTAGCTCCTACGAGCAGTACTTC. Translated, it gives CASRLAGGSSYEQYF.

The chain links TRBV7-2 to TRBJ1-6; weak D call: TRBD1 (6 bases). CDR3 length: 19 residues. Trimming stripped 0 bases from V and 5 bases from J, with 20 bases between. Germline lookup yields CDR1 SGHTA and CDR2 FQGNSA. CDR3 sequence: CASSLALPRGVGDNSPLHF. The CDR3 DNA reads as TGTGCCAGCAGCTTAGCGCTGCCCAGGGGCGTTGGGGATAATTCACCCCTCCACTTT.

A single count supports this clone. The chain combines TRBV25-1 with TRBJ2-1, with D maybe TRBD1 (5 bases). Looked up from germline, CDR1 is MGHDK and CDR2 is SYGVNS. This CDR3 comprises 12 residues. With 4 bases removed from V and 9 bases from J, the gap between germline ends came to 10 bases. CDR3 DNA sequence: TGTGCCAGCAGTGCCAGGGTCGGTGAGCAGTTCTTC. Amino acid sequence: CASSARVGEQFF.

The chain employs TRBV10-2 and TRBJ1-6; D might be TRBD1 (5 bases). This CDR3 contains 13 residues. Germline CDR1 is WSHSY and CDR2 is SAAADI. V dropped 6 bases and J dropped 5 bases, with 8 bases sitting between them. CDR3 sequence: CASSRGDNSPLHF. The CDR3 DNA follows: TGCGCCAGCAGCCGGGGGGATAATTCACCCCTCCACTTT.

V usage is TRBV5-1 and J usage is TRBJ1-3, with 10 nucleotides matching TRBD1. V lost 6 bases and J lost 0; bases outside the gene matches: 12. Per the germline V gene, CDR1 is SGHRS and CDR2 is YFSETQ. The CDR3 totals 18 residues. The CDR3 loop is CASTPSGTGDPSGNTIYF. The CDR3 DNA is TGCGCCAGCACCCCGTCCGGGACAGGGGACCCCTCTGGAAACACCATATATTTT.

The chain employs TRBV7-9 and TRBJ2-3; a weak D match, TRBD1 (5 bases). This CDR3 is 13 amino acids long. CDR1 and CDR2 (germline): SEHNR, FQNEAQ (reference sequence). The ends were cut back, 5 bases at V and 7 bases at J, with 13 bases in the middle. CDR3 DNA sequence: TGTGCCAGCAGCATGCGACAGTTTAATACGCAGTATTTT. It specifies CASSMRQFNTQYF.

V usage is TRBV27 and J usage is TRBJ1-6, with D perhaps matching TRBD1 (6 bases). The CDR3 spans 15 residues. Germline loops: CDR1 MNHEY, CDR2 SMNVEV (reference sequence). The germline V and J ends were trimmed by 2 bases and 7 bases, with 12 bases remaining between them. CDR3: CASSLNRARNSPLHF. The DNA of the CDR3 is TGTGCCAGCAGTTTAAACAGGGCCCGAAATTCACCCCTCCACTTT.

This clone was seen once. The J gene is TRBJ2-6, the V gene TRBV6-6; D perhaps matches TRBD1 (5 bases). Trimming took 8 bases from V and 0 from J, leaving 14 bases between them. Germline CDR1 MNHNY, CDR2 SVGAGI (reference sequence). CDR3 size: 16 residues. CDR3 residues: CASHVDSTSGANVLTF. Here the CDR3 DNA reads TGTGCCAGCCATGTTGACAGCACCTCTGGGGCCAACGTCCTGACTTTC.

The chain has TRBV2 and TRBJ2-7, with D hard to call. Germline CDR1 is SNHLY and CDR2 is FYNNEI. V was pared by 6 bases and J by 0 bases, with 15 bases between. This CDR3 comprises 15 residues. The CDR3 nucleotides are TGTGCCAGCAGCCCTGATCAGTCCAACTCCTACGAGCAGTACTTC. Translation: CASSPDQSNSYEQYF.

The chain links TRBV7-9 to TRBJ2-4, with 9 bases matching TRBD1. Unmatched junction bases numbered 5, after V lost 5 bases and J lost 0 bases. This CDR3 comprises 16 residues. Looked up from germline, CDR1 is SEHNR and CDR2 is FQNEAQ (reference sequence). CDR3 protein: CASSTRDRVAKNIQYF. CDR3 bases: TGTGCCAGCAGCACCCGGGACAGGGTAGCCAAAAACATTCAGTACTTC. The complete variable domain, with remaining parts taken from reference TRBV7-9 and TRBJ2-4, reads DTGVSQNPRHKITKRGQNVTFRCDPISEHNRLYWYRQTLGQGPEFLTYFQNEAQLEKSRLLSDRFSAERPKGSFSTLEIQRTEQGDSAMYLCASSTRDRVAKNIQYFGAGTRLSVL.

The V call is TRBV5-6, the J call TRBJ1-1, with 7 bases fitting TRBD1. Germline V CDR1 and CDR2: SGHDT, YYEEEE. The V and J ends lost 4 bases and 7 bases, in that order; junction bases with no gene match: 13. This CDR3 is built from 15 residues. CDR3 residues: CASSRTFTGVGEAFF. The CDR3 nucleotides are TGTGCCAGCAGCCGAACCTTTACAGGGGTTGGTGAAGCTTTCTTT.

The chain recombines TRBV4-3 with TRBJ2-4; 10 bases fit TRBD2. The V and J ends lost 0 bases and 4 bases, in that order; junction bases with no gene match: 6. CDR1 and CDR2 (germline): LGHNA, YSLEER. The CDR3 contains 17 residues. DNA for the CDR3: TGCGCCAGCAGCCAAGAGGCTCCTAGCGGGGGTAAAAACATTCAGTACTTC. Protein sequence: CASSQEAPSGGKNIQYF.

The chain is built from TRBV5-6 and TRBJ2-5; D is unresolved. Trimming cost V 2 bases and J 5 bases, with 4 bases left between them. Per the germline V gene, CDR1 is SGHDT and CDR2 is YYEEEE. CDR3 length: 11 amino acids. CDR3 nucleotides: TGTGCCAGCAGCTTTCAGGAGACCCAGTACTTC. Translation: CASSFQETQYF. The whole variable domain, remainder taken from reference TRBV5-6 and TRBJ2-5, is DAGVTQSPTHLIKTRGQQVTLRCSPKSGHDTVSWYQQALGQGPQFIFQYYEEEERQRGNFPDRFSGHQFPNYSSELNVNALLLGDSALYLCASSFQETQYFGPGTRLLVL.

V is TRBV12-3 or TRBV12-4 and J is TRBJ1-2, with D possibly matching TRBD1 (5 bases). V dropped 6 bases and J dropped 7 bases, with 15 bases sitting between them. The CDR3 totals 13 residues. The CDR3 loop is CASSHPGSPGYTF. CDR3 nucleotides: TGTGCCAGCAGCCACCCAGGGTCACCTGGCTACACCTTC.

This clone was detected only once. The rearrangement uses TRBV12-5 and TRBJ2-7; 8 nucleotides line up with TRBD1. The CDR3 extends over 18 amino acids. V was pared by 2 bases and J by 3 bases, with 15 bases of the junction left unmatched. The germline V gene encodes CDR1 LGHNT and CDR2 FRNRAP. CDR3 region: CASGLKFTGGPIDYEQYF. CDR3 nucleotide sequence: TGTGCTAGTGGTTTGAAATTTACAGGGGGGCCCATCGACTACGAGCAGTACTTC.

The V call is TRBV5-1, the J call TRBJ1-2, with D hard to call. Germline CDR1 and CDR2: SGHRS and YFSETQ. The CDR3 loop spans 15 amino acids. Trimming pared 4 bases from V and 7 bases from J, leaving 20 bases between. CDR3 nucleotides: TGCGCCAGCAGCAGCACTTTACCTCTTCTAGGTGGCTACACCTTC. Amino acids: CASSSTLPLLGGYTF. The whole variable domain, filled in from reference TRBV5-1 and TRBJ1-2, reads KAGVTQTPRYLIKTRGQQVTLSCSPISGHRSVSWYQQTPGQGLQFLFEYFSETQRNKGNFPGRFSGRQFSNSRSEMNVSTLELGDSALYLCASSSTLPLLGGYTFGSGTRLTVV.

The rearrangement joins TRBV19 to TRBJ2-3, with TRBD2 identical over 10 bases. Germline-derived CDR1 and CDR2 are LNHDA and SQIVND (reference sequence). The J segment lost 1 base and the V segment lost 5 bases, leaving 9 bases of the junction unmatched. The CDR3 is made up of 17 amino acids. CDR3: CASSPQAGGYGTDTQYF. The CDR3, as DNA: TGTGCCAGTAGTCCACAAGCGGGGGGGTACGGCACAGATACGCAGTATTTT. Variable domain in full (rest from reference TRBV19 and TRBJ2-3): DGGITQSPKYLFRKEGQNVTLSCEQNLNHDAMYWYRQDPGQGLRLIYYSQIVNDFQKGDIAEGYSVSREKKESFPLTVTSAQKNPTAFYLCASSPQAGGYGTDTQYFGPGTRLTVL.

V gene TRBV19 combines with J gene TRBJ1-5, with 7 positions matching TRBD1. Unmatched junction bases numbered 6, after V lost 7 bases and J lost 0 bases. CDR3 size: 15 residues. CDR1 is LNHDA, CDR2 SQIVND, per germline (reference sequence). CDR3 in amino acids: CASKRGQNSNQPQHF. In DNA form, the CDR3 reads TGTGCCAGTAAAAGGGGGCAGAATAGCAATCAGCCCCAGCATTTT.